The sequence of this T cell receptor beta chain was determined in a study of early T cells in non-severe SARS-CoV-2 infection. The overall study: Sequencing targeted bulk RNA from unsorted whole blood, leaving chains unpaired.

This clonotype was picked up a small number of times. The antigen is unknown. Regarding the study as a whole: Matching results from VDJdb favored anti-spike CD8 responses, leaving private and CD4 specificities undetected.

Individual cDNA molecules were tagged with unique molecular identifiers, the study reported. In TCRdb, the 5' RACE reads were re-called with MiXCR into one record per CDR3 protein. The repertoire holds tens of thousands of distinct CDR3 sequences, 9% to 10% seen once, with 10% to 15% in the top ten. With 5 bases clipped from V and 7 bases from J, the junction kept 8 bases outside the gene matches. The V gene's germline CDR1 is SGHTA and CDR2 FQGNSA. The CDR3 runs to 16 residues. This TCR was recovered from an adult who was a healthcare worker with PCR-confirmed SARS-CoV-2 infection or an uninfected control (not recorded which). What was sequenced was whole blood. The chain couples TRBV7-2 to TRBJ1-6; 10 nucleotides match TRBD1. The CDR3 DNA reads as TGTGCCAGCAGCCTCTACTGGACAGGGGGAAATTCACCCCTCCACTTT. Protein: CASSLYWTGGNSPLHF.